Each of the 6 T cell receptor beta chains below was sequenced from the same sample in a study of CD8 T cells in Susac syndrome. Reverse transcription of roughly 0.5 to 1 ug RNA was carried out with random hexamers. Via MiXCR, TCRdb re-called the immunoSEQ multiplex PCR reads, giving one row per CDR3 protein. The sample consists of 200,000 to 250,000 distinct CDR3 sequences, 85% to 95% of them appearing once. Sequencing was carried out using CD4+ T cells from PBMCs. Receptors originate from a human donor with multiple sclerosis.

This chain links TRBV7-9 with TRBJ1-5; no definite D call. This CDR3 contains 14 residues. The ends were cut back, 4 bases at V and 6 bases at J, with 13 bases in the middle. From germline, CDR1 is SEHNR and CDR2 FQNEAQ (reference sequence). The CDR3 region has the DNA TGTGCCAGCAGCTCGACCGACGCGAGTCAGCCCCAGCATTTT. Its protein is CASSSTDASQPQHF.

The CDR3 sequence is CSVGQAYEQYF. As DNA, the CDR3 is TGCAGCGTTGGACAAGCCTACGAGCAGTACTTC. The chain combines TRBV29-1 with TRBJ2-7; the D is unclear. V lost 4 bases, J lost 2 bases, and 6 bases lay in between. Germline values: CDR1 SQVTM, CDR2 ANQGSEA. The CDR3 runs 11 residues.

The chain is built from TRBV7-3 and TRBJ2-1; D not resolved. This CDR3 comprises 14 residues. Germline lookup yields CDR1 SGHTA and CDR2 FQGTGA. The V gene lost 2 bases and the J gene lost 8 bases, with 13 bases spanning the gap. The CDR3 loop reads CASSLSSSKDEQFF. The CDR3 nucleotides read TGTGCCAGCAGCTTATCCTCCTCCAAGGATGAGCAGTTCTTC.

The chain joins TRBV19 to TRBJ2-2; TRBD2 is a possible D gene (5 bases). This CDR3 is built from 16 residues. V dropped 7 bases and J dropped 0 bases, with 15 bases sitting between them. Germline V gene lookup returns CDR1 LNHDA and CDR2 SQIVND (reference sequence). DNA for the CDR3: TGTGCCAGTACCCCCACCCCCGGGGCGAACACCGGGGAGCTGTTTTTT. Translating gives CASTPTPGANTGELFF.

The V call is TRBV3-1, the J call TRBJ1-4, with D perhaps TRBD1 (6 bases). CDR1 and CDR2 (germline): LGHDT, YNNKEL (reference sequence). Trimming shortened V by 2 bases and J by 7 bases, and 14 bases separated the two germline ends. This CDR3 comprises 15 residues. For the CDR3, the DNA is TGTGCCAGCAGCCAAAGGACAGTCGCCGGTGAAAAACTGTTTTTT. It yields the protein CASSQRTVAGEKLFF.

The genes are TRBV6-6 and TRBJ1-6, with TRBD1 identical over 8 bases. The CDR3 runs 15 residues. Germline V gene sequence: CDR1 MNHNY, CDR2 SVGAGI (reference sequence). Trimming at V came to 0 bases and at J to 7 bases, leaving 2 bases not matched to a gene. The CDR3 DNA reads as TGTGCCAGCAGTTACTCGAGGGACAGGAATTCACCCCTCCACTTT. Translated: CASSYSRDRNSPLHF.